These 26 T cell receptor beta chains were sequenced from one sample in a study of blood T cell repertoires in COVID-19. The repertoire was sequenced with immunoSEQ multiplex PCR; TCRdb's copy has only in-frame clones and lacks some. The table records approximately 300,000 clones, 85% to 90% of them present only once. The sequenced sample was PBMCs or T cells enriched from blood (not recorded which). These receptor sequences come from a man younger than 40 who had recovered from COVID-19.

This chain connects TRBV6-2 or TRBV6-3 to TRBJ2-5; D is uncertain. V lost 3 bases to trimming and J lost 5 bases, with 7 bases between them. The CDR3 consists of 12 residues. CDR1 is MNHEY and CDR2 is SVGEGT in the germline V gene. The CDR3 protein is CASSYTRETQYF. The CDR3 nucleotides are TGTGCCAGCAGTTATACGAGGGAGACCCAGTACTTC.

The chain is built from TRBV28 and TRBJ1-1; the D is unclear. V dropped 1 base and J dropped 4 bases, with 7 bases sitting between them. CDR1 and CDR2 from the germline V gene are MDHEN and SYDVKM. The CDR3 covers 13 residues. For the CDR3, the DNA is TGTGCCAGCAGTTTATATTACGGCACTGAAGCTTTCTTT. This encodes CASSLYYGTEAFF.

The rearrangement joins TRBV28 to TRBJ1-3; D ambiguous. This CDR3 is built from 16 residues. Trimming stripped 7 bases from V and 0 bases from J, with 16 bases between. Germline V gene lookup returns CDR1 MDHEN and CDR2 SYDVKM. The CDR3: CASIPPYGSSGNTIYF. The CDR3 nucleotides are TGTGCCAGCATCCCACCCTACGGTAGCTCTGGAAACACCATATATTTT.

The chain has TRBV21-1 and TRBJ1-2; the table calls TRBD1, which could not be checked here. TRBV21-1 is listed as a pseudogene. The CDR3 spans 14 residues. The CDR3, as DNA: TGTGCCAGCAGTACCGACAGGGGGACCTATGGCTACACCTTC. Its translation: CASSTDRGTYGYTF.

This chain links TRBV5-8 with TRBJ2-1; D is possibly TRBD1 (5 bases). Trimming stripped 6 bases from V and 0 bases from J, with 10 bases between. The CDR3 length is 14 residues. From germline, CDR1 is SGHTS and CDR2 YDEGEE. CDR3 nucleotides: TGTGCCAGCAAGTACAGGAGCTCCTACAATGAGCAGTTCTTC. The encoded protein is CASKYRSSYNEQFF.

The J gene is TRBJ2-7, the V gene TRBV28; 9 bases align to TRBD1. Germline V gene data show CDR1 as MDHEN and CDR2 as SYDVKM. The junction had 2 bases not matched to a gene; V was cut back by 5 bases and J by 3 bases. CDR3 length equals 13 residues. The CDR3 sequence is CASSDRGFYEQYF. The CDR3 coding sequence is TGTGCCAGCAGTGACAGGGGGTTCTACGAGCAGTACTTC.

The rearrangement uses TRBV4-2 and TRBJ1-1; D is possibly TRBD1 (6 bases). The CDR3 has 12 amino acids. V dropped 6 bases and J dropped 10 bases, with 15 bases sitting between them. The germline V gene encodes CDR1 LGHNA and CDR2 YNFKEQ. DNA of the CDR3: TGTGCCAGCAGAACCGGGGGGGCAGGAGCTTTCTTT. Its translation: CASRTGGAGAFF.

The rearrangement links TRBV5-8 to TRBJ2-7; D not resolved. The ends were cut back, 6 bases at V and 2 bases at J, with 18 bases in the middle. The length of the CDR3 is 15 residues. Germline V gives CDR1 SGHTS, CDR2 YDEGEE. CDR3 region: CASMPTRGITYEQYF. Here the CDR3 DNA reads TGTGCCAGCATGCCCACCCGCGGAATAACCTACGAGCAGTACTTC. Full variable domain (rest looked up from reference TRBV5-8 and TRBJ2-7): EAGVTQSPTHLIKTRGQQATLRCSPISGHTSVYWYQQALGLGLQFLLWYDEGEERNRGNFPPRFSGRQFPNYSSELNVNALELEDSALYLCASMPTRGITYEQYFGPGTRLTVT.

The chain links TRBV14 to TRBJ1-1; the D gene is possibly TRBD1 (6 bases). This CDR3 comprises 12 residues. From germline, CDR1 is SGHDN and CDR2 FVKESK. V was shortened by 4 bases and J by 5 bases, with 8 bases between the two germline ends. The DNA of the CDR3 is TGTGCCAGCAGCCCGACAGGAACTGAAGCTTTCTTT. It encodes CASSPTGTEAFF.

The rearrangement links TRBV11-3 to TRBJ1-1; D ambiguous. V was cut by 5 bases and J by 5 bases, with 9 bases left in between. Germline CDR1 reads SGHNT; CDR2 reads YENEEA. There are 12 residues in the CDR3. The CDR3 region is CASSVGATEAFF. The CDR3 region has the DNA TGTGCCAGCAGCGTCGGAGCGACTGAAGCTTTCTTT.

The chain is built from TRBV29-1 and TRBJ1-4, with 7 bases identical to TRBD1. The CDR3 sequence is 13 residues long. Germline V lookup: CDR1 SQVTM, CDR2 ANQGSEA. Trimming removed 6 bases from V and 8 bases from J; junction bases left unmatched: 9. CDR3 in DNA: TGCAGCGTGACAGGGTCTCGTCAGGAAAAACTGTTTTTT. It yields the protein CSVTGSRQEKLFF.

The chain joins TRBV19 to TRBJ1-1; D is unresolved. The V end was cut by 4 bases, the J end by 6 bases, with 15 bases between. The CDR3 contains 14 residues. Germline V lookup: CDR1 LNHDA, CDR2 SQIVND (reference sequence). The CDR3 DNA sequence: TGTGCCAGTAGTAATGGGCTTCACAGTTCTGAAGCTTTCTTT. Its protein is CASSNGLHSSEAFF.

V is TRBV4-2 and J is TRBJ1-2; TRBD1 matches 11 bases. Germline values: CDR1 LGHNA, CDR2 YNFKEQ. The J segment lost 8 bases and the V segment lost 1 base, leaving 3 bases of the junction unmatched. This CDR3 spans 14 amino acids. CDR3 residues: CASSQGDRGEGYTF. The CDR3, as DNA: TGTGCCAGCAGCCAAGGGGACAGGGGGGAAGGCTACACCTTC.

The V call is TRBV5-1, the J call TRBJ2-1, with TRBD1 as a possible D gene (5 bases). The CDR3 spans 12 residues. Germline-derived CDR1 and CDR2 are SGHRS and YFSETQ. Trimming removed 6 bases at V and 9 bases at J, with 13 bases between. CDR3 nucleotide sequence: TGCGCCAGCACTCGAGTTCAGGGTGAGCAGTTCTTC. It translates to CASTRVQGEQFF. The full variable domain, its missing parts supplied by reference TRBV5-1 and TRBJ2-1, is KAGVTQTPRYLIKTRGQQVTLSCSPISGHRSVSWYQQTPGQGLQFLFEYFSETQRNKGNFPGRFSGRQFSNSRSEMNVSTLELGDSALYLCASTRVQGEQFFGPGTRLTVL.

The genes are TRBV30 and TRBJ1-2, with 10 bases aligning to TRBD1. The CDR3 length is 17 residues. V gave up 7 bases and J gave up 4 bases; unmatched junction bases: 18. The germline CDR1 and CDR2 sequences are GTSNPN and SVGIG (reference sequence). CDR3 nucleotide sequence: TGTGCCTTGACAGGGGGCGCCGAAGCTTTAATATCCTATGGCTACACCTTC. It is translated as CALTGGAEALISYGYTF.

This clone was recorded once. V usage is TRBV27 and J usage is TRBJ1-2; a possible D gene is TRBD1 (6 bases). The CDR3 sequence is 14 residues long. Trimming left V 6 bases short and J 3 bases short, with 14 bases between. Germline CDR1 reads MNHEY; CDR2 reads SMNVEV (reference sequence). This CDR3 is CASSLQGKDYGYTF. The CDR3 nucleotides read TGTGCCAGCAGCCTACAGGGAAAAGACTATGGCTACACCTTC.

V and J are TRBV5-1 and TRBJ2-2; unclear D gene. Germline CDR1 SGHRS, CDR2 YFSETQ. The CDR3 consists of 14 residues. Trimming removed 4 bases from V and 7 bases from J, with 14 bases in between. CDR3 in DNA: TGCGCCAGCAGCCCGGAATGGGCGAGCGGGGAGCTGTTTTTT. Encoded protein: CASSPEWASGELFF.

The chain combines TRBV11-2 with TRBJ2-3, with D perhaps matching TRBD1 (7 bases). CDR1 is SGHAT, CDR2 FQNNGV, per germline. Trimming left V 5 bases short and J 0 bases short, with 15 bases between. CDR3 length: 16 residues. In nucleotides, the CDR3 is TGTGCCAGCAGCATATCGACAGGGAGGAGCACAGATACGCAGTATTTT. It yields the protein CASSISTGRSTDTQYF.

The chain recombines TRBV5-1 with TRBJ1-4; D is ambiguous. The CDR3 extends over 14 amino acids. With 4 bases removed from V and 0 bases from J, the gap between germline ends came to 7 bases. Germline V CDR1 and CDR2: SGHRS, YFSETQ. CDR3 amino acids: CASSPTSTNEKLFF. The CDR3 DNA is TGCGCCAGCAGCCCGACATCAACTAATGAAAAACTGTTTTTT.

The V call is TRBV4-1, the J call TRBJ2-1; 8 bases line up with TRBD2. The V gene end was trimmed by 3 bases and the J gene end by 8 bases; junction bases not matched to a gene: 12. CDR1 is MGHRA, CDR2 YSYEKL, per germline. The CDR3 sequence is 16 residues long. DNA of the CDR3: TGCGCCAGCAGCCAGGGAGGACTAGCAGCGGCTTATGAGCAGTTCTTC. Translating it yields CASSQGGLAAAYEQFF.

This clone was recorded only once. The V gene is TRBV2, the J gene TRBJ1-5; the match to TRBD1 covers 8 bases. Unmatched junction bases numbered 7, after V lost 8 bases and J lost 4 bases. The CDR3 is 14 amino acids. Germline CDR1 SNHLY, CDR2 FYNNEI. The CDR3 is CASGGTGGNQPQHF. The CDR3 DNA reads TGTGCCAGCGGTGGGACAGGAGGGAATCAGCCCCAGCATTTT.

The chain joins TRBV27 to TRBJ1-2; no definite D call. V was pared by 2 bases and J by 8 bases, with 15 bases between. Germline CDR1 is MNHEY and CDR2 is SMNVEV (reference sequence). The CDR3 runs 14 residues. CDR3 in amino acids: CASSLGGPQRGYTF. The CDR3 coding sequence is TGTGCCAGCAGTTTAGGTGGGCCTCAAAGGGGCTACACCTTC.

This chain connects TRBV19 to TRBJ2-7; TRBD1 might be the D (6 bases). The CDR3 sequence is 16 residues long. Germline CDR1 and CDR2: LNHDA and SQIVND (reference sequence). The V gene lost 5 bases and the J gene lost 3 bases, with 20 bases spanning the gap. The CDR3: CASSSRQGHRNYEQYF. DNA of the CDR3: TGTGCCAGTAGTTCTAGGCAGGGGCACCGAAACTACGAGCAGTACTTC.

The chain recombines TRBV5-1 with TRBJ1-3; D unclear. In germline, CDR1 is SGHRS, CDR2 YFSETQ. CDR3 length: 16 residues. V lost 4 bases, J lost 4 bases, and 18 bases lay in between. The CDR3 sequence: CASSTNRLAGGNTIYF. In nucleotides, the CDR3 is TGCGCCAGCAGCACTAATCGACTGGCGGGGGGAAACACCATATATTTT.

The rearrangement uses TRBV29-1 and TRBJ2-5, with TRBD1 as a possible D gene (5 bases). Trimming cost V 7 bases and J 0 bases, with 9 bases left between them. The germline V gene has CDR1 SQVTM and CDR2 ANQGSEA. This CDR3 is built from 12 residues. The CDR3 region has the DNA TGCAGCGCAGACAGTTACCAAGAGACCCAGTACTTC. Its protein product is CSADSYQETQYF.

Here the CDR3 DNA reads TGTGCCACCAGTGAGCCGACTAGCGGGGCTGGAGATACGCAGTATTTT. It is translated as CATSEPTSGAGDTQYF. The V and J genes are TRBV24-1 and TRBJ2-3; 11 positions match TRBD2. This CDR3 comprises 16 residues. Per germline, CDR1 KGHDR and CDR2 SFDVKD. The V and J ends lost 4 bases and 5 bases, in that order; junction bases with no gene match: 7.